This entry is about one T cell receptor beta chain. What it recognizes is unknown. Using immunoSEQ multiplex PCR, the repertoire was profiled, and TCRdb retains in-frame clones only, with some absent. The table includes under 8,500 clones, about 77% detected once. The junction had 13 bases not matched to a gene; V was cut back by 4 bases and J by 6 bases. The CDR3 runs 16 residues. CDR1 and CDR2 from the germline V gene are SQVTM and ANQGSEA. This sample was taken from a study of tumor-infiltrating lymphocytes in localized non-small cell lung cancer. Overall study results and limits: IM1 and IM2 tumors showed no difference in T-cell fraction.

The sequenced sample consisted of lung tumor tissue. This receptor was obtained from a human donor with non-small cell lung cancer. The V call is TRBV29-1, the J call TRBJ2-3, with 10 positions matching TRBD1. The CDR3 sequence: CSVATSRTGGGDTQYF. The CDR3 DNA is TGCAGCGTTGCCACATCTCGGACAGGGGGGGGTGATACGCAGTATTTT.